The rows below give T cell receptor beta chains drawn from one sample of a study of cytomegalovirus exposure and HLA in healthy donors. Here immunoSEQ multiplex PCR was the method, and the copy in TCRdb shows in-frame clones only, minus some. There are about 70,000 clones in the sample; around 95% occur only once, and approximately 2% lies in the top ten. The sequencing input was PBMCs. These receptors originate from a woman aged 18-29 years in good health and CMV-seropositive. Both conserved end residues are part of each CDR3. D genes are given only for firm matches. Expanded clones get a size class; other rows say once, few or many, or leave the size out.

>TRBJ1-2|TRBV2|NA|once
TGTGCCAGCAGTGAAGCGCTAGGTTTTGGCTACACCTTC
CASSEALGFGYTF
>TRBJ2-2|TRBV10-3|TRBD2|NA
TGTGCCATCAGCCCGGGGGGGGCGGCCGGGGAGCTGTTTTTT
CAISPGGAAGELFF
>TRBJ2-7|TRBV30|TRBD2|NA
TGTGCCTGGAGCCTAGCGGTGGCCTACGAGCAGTACTTC
CAWSLAVAYEQYF
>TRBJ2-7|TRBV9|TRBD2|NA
TGTGCCAGCTCCCGACTAGCGGACACCTATTACGAGCAGTACTTC
CASSRLADTYYEQYF
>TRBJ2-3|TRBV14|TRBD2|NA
TGTGCCAGCAGCCAAACTAGCGGGGGGGCAGATACGCAGTATTTT
CASSQTSGGADTQYF
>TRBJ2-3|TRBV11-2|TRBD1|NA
TGTGCCAGCAGCACGACAGGGTATGCAGATACGCAGTATTTT
CASSTTGYADTQYF
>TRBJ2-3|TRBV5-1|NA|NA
TGCGCCAGCAGCCCGCCGTCCTGGTTTTGGGGCAGCGCAGATACGCAGTATTTT
CASSPPSWFWGSADTQYF
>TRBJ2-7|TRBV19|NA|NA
TGTGCCAGTAGTATGGGGCCCCAGGATAATCGGGACTTC
CASSMGPQDNRDF
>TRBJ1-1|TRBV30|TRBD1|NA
TGTGCCTGGGAACAACAGGGGAGAGACACTGAAGCTTTCTTT
CAWEQQGRDTEAFF
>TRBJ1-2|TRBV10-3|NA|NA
TGTGCCATCAGTGAGTCGCGGGCCCCGTCGAACTATGGCTACACCTTC
CAISESRAPSNYGYTF
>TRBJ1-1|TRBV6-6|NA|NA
TGTGCCAGCAGTTACTTTACTCAGGGGAACACTGAAGCTTTCTTT
CASSYFTQGNTEAFF
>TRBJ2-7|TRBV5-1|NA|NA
TGCGCCAGCAGCTTGGGTTCCGGAGCCTACGAGCAGTACTTC
CASSLGSGAYEQYF
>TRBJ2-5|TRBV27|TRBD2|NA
TGTGCCACCCGAGCGGGGGAAGCACCGGGGGAGACCCAGTACTTC
CATRAGEAPGETQYF
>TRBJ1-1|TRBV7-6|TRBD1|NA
TGTGCCAGCAGCTTATCGACAGGGAGCACTGAAGCTTTCTTT
CASSLSTGSTEAFF
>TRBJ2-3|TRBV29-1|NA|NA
TGCAGCGTTGTGACACTGTACACAGATACGCAGTATTTT
CSVVTLYTDTQYF
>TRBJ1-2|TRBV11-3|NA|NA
TGTGCCAGCAGCCCCGGGGGGGGCGGCTATGGCTACACCTTC
CASSPGGGGYGYTF
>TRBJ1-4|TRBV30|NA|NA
TGTGCCTGGTGCGAGGGGCGGGGAAATGAAAAACTGTTTTTT
CAWCEGRGNEKLFF
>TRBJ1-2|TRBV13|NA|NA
TGTGCCAGCCAGGGCCAAGTCGCAGACTATGGCTACACCTTC
CASQGQVADYGYTF
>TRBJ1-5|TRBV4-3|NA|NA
TGCGCCAGCGGACTTGATAGCAATCAGCCCCAGCATTTT
CASGLDSNQPQHF
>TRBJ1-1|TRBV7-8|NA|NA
TGTGCCAGCAGCCCCTTCGCCGGCGGGACTGAAGCTTTCTTT
CASSPFAGGTEAFF
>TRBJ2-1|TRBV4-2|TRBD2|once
TGTGCCAGCAGCCCAGGGACTAGCGGGGGGTGGGATGAGCAGTTCTTC
CASSPGTSGGWDEQFF
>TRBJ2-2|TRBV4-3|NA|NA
TGCGCCAGCAGCCAAGGGTCGGGGAACACCGGGGAGCTGTTTTTT
CASSQGSGNTGELFF
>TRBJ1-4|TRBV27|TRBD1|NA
TGTGCCAGCAGTTTGAGGACAGGGGGGCGGAAACTGTTTTTT
CASSLRTGGRKLFF
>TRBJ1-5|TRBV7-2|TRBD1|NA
TGTGCCAGCAGCACTAATACAGGGGGTCAGCCCCAGCATTTT
CASSTNTGGQPQHF
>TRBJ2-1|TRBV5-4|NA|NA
TGTGCCAGCAGCTTGGAATTAGCGGCATACAATGAGCAGTTCTTC
CASSLELAAYNEQFF
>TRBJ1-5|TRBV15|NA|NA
TGTGCCACCAGCAGAGAGCGGCTTGGGTCCCAGCATTTT
CATSRERLGSQHF
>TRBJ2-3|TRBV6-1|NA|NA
TGTGCCAGCAGTGCACAGGTTATGGCGGTAACAGATACGCAGTATTTT
CASSAQVMAVTDTQYF
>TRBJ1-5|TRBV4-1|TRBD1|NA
TGCGCCAGCAGCCAATCAGGGACAGGGACGAATCAGCCCCAGCATTTT
CASSQSGTGTNQPQHF
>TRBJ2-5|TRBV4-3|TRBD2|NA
TGCGCCAGCAGCCAGGATATAAGGTCCAGCGGGGGGTCTCAGTACTTC
CASSQDIRSSGGSQYF
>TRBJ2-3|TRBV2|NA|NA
TGTGCCAGCACCATTCCCCGTGGAGCTGATACGCAGTATTTT
CASTIPRGADTQYF
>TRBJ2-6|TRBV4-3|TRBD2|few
TGCGCCAGCAGCCAAGAGGGAGGGAACTCTGGGGCCAACGTCCTGACTTTC
CASSQEGGNSGANVLTF
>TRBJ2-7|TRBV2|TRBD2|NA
TGTGCCAGCGGGGGAGACAGGGGACTAGCGGGCCCCTACGAGCAGTACTTC
CASGGDRGLAGPYEQYF
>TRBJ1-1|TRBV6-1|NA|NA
TGTGCCAGCAACCGGGAAGCTGGCACTGAAGCTTTCTTT
CASNREAGTEAFF
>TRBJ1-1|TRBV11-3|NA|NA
TGTGCCAGCAGCTTAGGGGCAGGCTGGGTCACTGAAGCTTTCTTT
CASSLGAGWVTEAFF
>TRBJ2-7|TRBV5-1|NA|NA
TGCGCCAGCAGCTTGCGGGGGTCAGGGACCGAGCAGTACTTC
CASSLRGSGTEQYF
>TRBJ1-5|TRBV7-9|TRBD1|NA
TGTGCCAGCAGCCCGATTGGGACAGGGGTACAGCCCCAGCATTTT
CASSPIGTGVQPQHF
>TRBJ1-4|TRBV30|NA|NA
TGTGCCTGGAGTGTGGGCTTGGGTGAAAAACTGTTTTTT
CAWSVGLGEKLFF
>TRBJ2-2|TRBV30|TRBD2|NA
TGTGCCTGGACGCTAGCGGGAGACGGGGAGCTGTTTTTT
CAWTLAGDGELFF
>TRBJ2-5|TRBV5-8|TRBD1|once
TGTGCCAGCAGCCGGGGGGACAGGGTCGGTGAGACCCAGTACTTC
CASSRGDRVGETQYF
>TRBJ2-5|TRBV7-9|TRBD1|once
TGTGCCAGCAGCCCGGGACAGGGGACCAAGTACTTC
CASSPGQGTKYF
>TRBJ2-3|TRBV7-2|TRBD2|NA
TGTGCCAGCAGTCGATCCGGGACTAGCGGGGGGCGGCCCGGAGATACGCAGTATTTT
CASSRSGTSGGRPGDTQYF
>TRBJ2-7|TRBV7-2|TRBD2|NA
TGTGCCAGCGGACTAGCGGGGGCCCTGAGCTCCTACGAGCAGTACTTC
CASGLAGALSSYEQYF
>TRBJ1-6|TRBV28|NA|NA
TGTGCCAGCACCGGGACATCGGTCTCACCCCTCCACTTT
CASTGTSVSPLHF
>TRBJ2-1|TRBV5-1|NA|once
TGCGCCAGCAGCCCCGGACACTTGGGTGGTTTAGGGAATGAGCAGTTCTTC
CASSPGHLGGLGNEQFF
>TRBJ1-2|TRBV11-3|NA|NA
TGTGCCAGCAGCTCAAAGATGGACAGTGTCTATGGCTACACCTTC
CASSSKMDSVYGYTF
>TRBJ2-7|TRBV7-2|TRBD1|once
TGTGCCAGCAGCCTCGGGACAGTAACGAGCTCCTACGAGCAGTACTTC
CASSLGTVTSSYEQYF
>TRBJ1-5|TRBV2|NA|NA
TGTGCCAGCAGTGAAGAGGGAGGCAATCAGCCCCAGCATTTT
CASSEEGGNQPQHF
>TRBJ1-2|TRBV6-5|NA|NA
TGTGCCAGCAGCCCTTCCGGCAGGGGTGATGGCTACACCTTC
CASSPSGRGDGYTF
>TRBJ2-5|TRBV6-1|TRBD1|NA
TGTGCCAGCAGGCGGCCAGGGGGCTTGGAGACCCAGTACTTC
CASRRPGGLETQYF
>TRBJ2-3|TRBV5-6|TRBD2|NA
TGTGCCAGCAGCCGGGGGGTGGCAGGAGCTAGCACAGATACGCAGTATTTT
CASSRGVAGASTDTQYF
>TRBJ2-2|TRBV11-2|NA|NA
TGTGCCAGCACCCTCGGGGTTGGATCGAACACCGGGGAGCTGTTTTTT
CASTLGVGSNTGELFF